This TCR beta chain originates from a study of CD8 T cells in Susac syndrome. General study points: As the study acknowledged, the number of individuals who were part of its TCR sequencing and HLA analysis was relatively small.

As concerns this clonotype: Its antigen is still unknown.

CDR1 is SGDLS and CDR2 is YYNGEE in the germline V gene. This CDR3 spans 14 amino acids. Trimming stripped 4 bases from V and 4 bases from J, with 13 bases between. Random hexamers were used to reverse transcribe about 0.5 to 1 ug of RNA. The amplification used immunoSEQ multiplex PCR on TCR beta CDR3; it spanned 54 Vbeta and 13 Jbeta. TCRdb recomputed calls from the immunoSEQ multiplex PCR reads with MiXCR, one row per CDR3 protein. The sample lists 75,000 to 95,000 distinct CDR3 sequences; roughly 94% were seen once. What was sequenced was CD8+ T cells from PBMCs. The receptor was derived from a human donor with Susac syndrome. The chain combines TRBV9 with TRBJ2-3; D gene unclear. The DNA for the CDR3 is TGTGCCAGCAGCTCCCAGATTGGGGCAGATACGCAGTATTTT. Translating it yields CASSSQIGADTQYF.